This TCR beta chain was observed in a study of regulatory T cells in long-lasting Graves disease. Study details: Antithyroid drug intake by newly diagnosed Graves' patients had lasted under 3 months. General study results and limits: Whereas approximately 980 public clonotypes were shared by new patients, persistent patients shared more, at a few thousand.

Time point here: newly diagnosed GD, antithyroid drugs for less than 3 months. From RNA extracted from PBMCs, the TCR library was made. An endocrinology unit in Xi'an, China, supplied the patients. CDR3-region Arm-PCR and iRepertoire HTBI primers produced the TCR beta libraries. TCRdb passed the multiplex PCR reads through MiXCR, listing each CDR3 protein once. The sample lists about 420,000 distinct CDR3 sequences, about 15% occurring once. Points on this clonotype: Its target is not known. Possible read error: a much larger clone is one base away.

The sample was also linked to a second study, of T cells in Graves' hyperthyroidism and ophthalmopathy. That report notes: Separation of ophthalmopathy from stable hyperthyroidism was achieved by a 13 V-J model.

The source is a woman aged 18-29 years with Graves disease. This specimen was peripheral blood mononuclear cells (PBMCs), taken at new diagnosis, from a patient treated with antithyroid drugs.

The CDR3 region has the DNA TGTGCCAGCAGTCACATACTAGCGGCCTACTACGAGCAGTACTTC. It is translated as CASSHILAAYYEQYF. The J gene is TRBJ2-7, the V gene TRBV28, with 8 nucleotides matching TRBD2. The CDR3 is 15 residues long. Germline V gene data show CDR1 as MDHEN and CDR2 as SYDVKM. V dropped 5 bases and J dropped 3; count of bases not matched to a gene: 9.